These 10 T cell receptor beta chains were sequenced from one sample in a study of T-cell memory formation after mild COVID-19. TCRdb used MiXCR to reprocess the 5' RACE reads, holding one entry per CDR3 protein. The sample comprises about 400,000 distinct CDR3 sequences, approximately 18% of which are singletons, and 20% to 25% rests with the top ten. Specimen: PBMCs or a T cell subset sorted from them (not recorded which). The receptors stem from a man aged 18 to 29 who had mild COVID-19 (a few samples of this study predate the infection). Cell type and time point are not known.

This sequence joins TRBV6-1 and TRBJ2-5; D ambiguous. The germline CDR1 and CDR2 sequences are MNHNS and SASEGT. The V and J ends lost 2 bases and 6 bases respectively, with 7 bases between them. The CDR3 is 12 amino acids. CDR3 DNA sequence: TGTGCCAGCAGTGAAACCGGAAAGACCCAGTACTTC. It translates to CASSETGKTQYF.

The chain is built from TRBV18 and TRBJ2-3, with D perhaps matching TRBD2 (6 bases). Trimming stripped 3 bases from V and 11 bases from J, with 12 bases between. CDR3 length: 12 residues. Germline CDR1 is KGHSH and CDR2 is LQKENI. DNA of the CDR3: TGTGCCAGCTCACCGATTCCCGGGAGGCAGTATTTT. It encodes CASSPIPGRQYF.

A single count supports this clonotype. Here the CDR3 reads CAWGQGQGQPQHF. For the CDR3, the DNA is TGTGCCTGGGGACAGGGGCAAGGTCAGCCCCAGCATTTT. The chain is built from TRBV30 and TRBJ1-5, with 9 bases fitting TRBD1. With V trimmed by 5 bases and J by 6 bases, 5 bases remained unmatched. Germline V CDR1 and CDR2: GTSNPN, SVGIG (reference sequence). The CDR3 extends over 13 amino acids.

This clonotype was counted many times. This chain connects TRBV5-1 to TRBJ2-1; 9 bases are a match to TRBD2. Trimming at V came to 4 bases and at J to 4 bases, leaving 6 bases not matched to a gene. The CDR3 consists of 15 residues. CDR1 and CDR2 (germline): SGHRS, YFSETQ. The CDR3 protein is CASSLSAGGYNEQFF. The CDR3 DNA is TGCGCCAGCAGCCTCTCCGCGGGGGGGTACAATGAGCAGTTCTTC.

V and J are TRBV12-3 or TRBV12-4 and TRBJ2-2; the D gene is possibly TRBD1 (6 bases). Trimming cost V 4 bases and J 6 bases, with 12 bases left between them. The CDR3 runs to 14 residues. In DNA form, the CDR3 reads TGTGCCAGCAGTTCCAGGGGCTTCCCCGGGGAGCTGTTTTTT. Translated, it gives CASSSRGFPGELFF.

This clonotype appeared a single time. This chain joins TRBV7-6 and TRBJ2-3; D possibly matches TRBD1 or TRBD2 (5 bases each). The germline gives CDR1 SGHVS, CDR2 FNYEAQ. Trimming took off 5 bases at V and 2 bases at J, with 17 bases between the two ends. The CDR3 covers 16 residues. CDR3: CASSPTGRGSTDTQYF. CDR3 bases: TGTGCCAGCAGCCCGACGGGGCGAGGGTCCACAGATACGCAGTATTTT.

The sample holds a few counts of this clonotype. The chain is built from TRBV10-2 and TRBJ1-2, with 10 bases aligning to TRBD1. After removal of 2 bases from V and 4 bases from J, the junction contained 4 bases not matched to a gene. There are 15 residues in the CDR3. Per germline, CDR1 WSHSY and CDR2 SAAADI. CDR3 sequence: CASSERQGAGYGYTF. The CDR3 DNA sequence: TGCGCCAGCAGTGAGCGACAGGGGGCCGGCTATGGCTACACCTTC.

V gene TRBV24-1 combines with J gene TRBJ1-5; a weak D match, TRBD1 (6 bases). Deletions cut 5 bases from V and 6 bases from J, with 13 bases between. This CDR3 is built from 14 residues. From germline, CDR1 is KGHDR and CDR2 SFDVKD. CDR3 region: CATSAGASGQPQHF. CDR3 bases: TGTGCCACCAGTGCGGGGGCGTCGGGTCAGCCCCAGCATTTT.

This clonotype was counted ten times or more. CDR3 sequence reads: CASTQLSSVSEKLFF. The DNA of the CDR3 is TGTGCCAGCACCCAACTTTCCAGTGTTTCTGAAAAACTGTTTTTT. The chain links TRBV7-9 to TRBJ1-4; D call uncertain. Per the germline V gene, CDR1 is SEHNR and CDR2 is FQNEAQ (reference sequence). V lost 7 bases, J lost 7 bases, and 19 bases lay in between. CDR3 length: 15 amino acids.

This clonotype was found a few times. The V gene is TRBV5-1, the J gene TRBJ2-7; D could derive from TRBD1 or TRBD2 (5 bases each). Trimming shortened V by 2 bases and J by 7 bases, and 16 bases separated the two germline ends. From germline, CDR1 is SGHRS and CDR2 YFSETQ. The length of the CDR3 is 14 residues. The CDR3 loop reads CASSFRDGGLEQYF. CDR3 coding DNA: TGCGCCAGCAGCTTCCGGGACGGTGGACTGGAGCAGTACTTC.